This T cell receptor beta chain was profiled in a study of T cell repertoires in aging, cancer and after chemotherapy. TRB rearrangements spanning V, D and J were amplified using mixed TRB-A/B primers. TCRdb ran MiXCR on the multiplex PCR reads and lists one entry per CDR3 protein. The data contain roughly 840 distinct CDR3 sequences, roughly 24% of them seen just once; the ten biggest clones take up roughly 20%. Amplification of TCR beta used genomic DNA extracted from peripheral blood. This TCR was recovered from a human donor with a solid tumor. Sequencing was performed on blood.

Here the CDR3 reads CSAPDRQRGGYTF. CDR3 DNA: TGCAGTGCCCCGGACCGCCAGAGGGGGGGCTACACCTTC. The chain recombines TRBV20-1 with TRBJ1-2, with a weak D call TRBD1 (6 bases). The CDR3 consists of 13 residues. Germline V gene lookup returns CDR1 DFQATT and CDR2 SNEGSKA (reference sequence). Trimming shortened V by 6 bases and J by 8 bases, and 19 bases separated the two germline ends.